This T cell receptor (beta chain) originates from a study of cytomegalovirus exposure and HLA in healthy donors. V trimming: 7 bases; J trimming: 5 bases; junction bases outside the gene matches: 13. In germline, CDR1 is LNHDA, CDR2 SQIVND (reference sequence). The CDR3 extends over 16 amino acids. Assay: immunoSEQ multiplex PCR; the TCRdb copy retains only in-frame clones and omits some. The table has roughly 300,000 clones, around 90% seen once. The specimen sequenced was PBMCs. This receptor was identified in a woman aged 25 to 39 in good health and CMV-seropositive. The rearrangement links TRBV19 to TRBJ1-5, with 8 bases lining up with TRBD1. The CDR3 DNA sequence: TGTGCCAGTACCCCAACCAGGACAGGGTTGTATCAGCCCCAGCATTTT. Protein: CASTPTRTGLYQPQHF.